The rows below give T cell receptor beta chains drawn from one sample of a study of vaccination effects on CD4 cells after COVID-19. The antigens of these receptors remain unknown. Assay: immunoSEQ multiplex PCR; the TCRdb copy retains only in-frame clones and omits some. The table has some 56,000 clones, under 80% seen once. The sequenced sample was CD4+ T cells from PBMCs cultured with HIV peptides, obtained before COVID-19 vaccination. Every receptor here comes from a human donor who had a prior SARS-CoV-2 infection. The CDR3 runs from the conserved cysteine through the conserved F or W. The order of the fields is V gene, J gene, clone size, D gene, CDR3 DNA, CDR3 protein. D genes are given only for firm matches. Not all rows give a size; the values are once, few, many and, for expanded clones, a class.

TRBV18	TRBJ2-3	.	.	TGTGCCAGCTCACCAGTAGACTTCCCCACAGATACGCAGTATTTT	CASSPVDFPTDTQYF
TRBV30	TRBJ2-7	.	.	TGTGCCTGGAGTGTCAAGGGGACCTTCTCCTACGAGCAGTACTTC	CAWSVKGTFSYEQYF
TRBV11-3	TRBJ2-7	.	TRBD2	TGTGCCAGCACCTCCTCAGGGAGGGTAAACGAGCAGTACTTC	CASTSSGRVNEQYF
TRBV7-3	TRBJ2-1	.	.	TGTGCCAGCAGCTTAGGGCCGTCGGATGAGCAGTTCTTC	CASSLGPSDEQFF
TRBV11-3	TRBJ2-1	once	.	TGTGCCAGCAGCTTTTCTTGGTCAATTCTCACTCAATCGGGTGAGCAGTTCTTC	CASSFSWSILTQSGEQFF
TRBV18	TRBJ2-1	.	.	TGTGCCAGCTCACCACAGGAGGGGAACCCGTCCTACAATGAGCAGTTCTTC	CASSPQEGNPSYNEQFF
TRBV19	TRBJ2-7	.	.	TGTGCCAGTAGTACCCTCTACTCGGCGGGATTGGACGAGCAGTACTTC	CASSTLYSAGLDEQYF
TRBV4-3	TRBJ1-4	.	.	TGCGCCAGCAGCCAAAGGGGAGCGTCGCACTTAAATGAAAAACTGTTTTTT	CASSQRGASHLNEKLFF
TRBV29-1	TRBJ1-4	once	.	TGCAGCGTTTCGGGGGGGAAACCGGGCCCCGGAGAATTTTTT	CSVSGGKPGPGEFF
TRBV10-3	TRBJ1-3	once	.	TGTGCCATCAGTGACAGTTCCTACTCTGGAAACACCATATATTTT	CAISDSSYSGNTIYF
TRBV5-6	TRBJ1-6	few	.	TGTGCCAGCAGCTTCTGGGTCCGGGAGGGGCTTAATTCACCCCTCCACTTT	CASSFWVREGLNSPLHF
TRBV29-1	TRBJ2-6	.	.	TGCAGCGTTGAGGGCGGAGGTGGGGCCAACGTCCTGACTTTC	CSVEGGGGANVLTF
TRBV3-1/TRBV3-2	TRBJ1-4	.	.	TGTGCCAGCAGCCCCGGACAGACGGAAAAACTGTTTTTT	CASSPGQTEKLFF
TRBV4-1	TRBJ1-4	.	.	TGCGCCAGCAGCCAAGATAAGAACGGCGATGAAAAACTGTTTTTT	CASSQDKNGDEKLFF
TRBV6-5	TRBJ2-7	once	TRBD2	TGTGCCAGCAGTTACTCCAGCGGGGGAGTCTACGAGCAGTACTTC	CASSYSSGGVYEQYF
TRBV27	TRBJ2-3	.	TRBD2	TGTGCCAGCAGTTCTAGCGGGGGGGCGGCAGATACGCAGTATTTT	CASSSSGGAADTQYF
TRBV6-4	TRBJ2-5	.	.	TGTGCCAGCACCGTGGGGGGGCAGGGGACACGAGAGACCCAGTACTTC	CASTVGGQGTRETQYF
TRBV5-6	TRBJ2-6	.	.	TGTGCCAGCAGCTTGGGGACCGGCTCTGGGGCCAACGTCCTGACTTTC	CASSLGTGSGANVLTF
TRBV9	TRBJ2-1	.	.	TGTGCCAGCAGCGCAGAAGGGGACTTTTACAATGAGCAGTTCTTC	CASSAEGDFYNEQFF
TRBV10-3	TRBJ2-7	.	.	TGTGCCATCAGTGGCGATTCTGCGGAGAGCTCCTACGAGCAGTACTTC	CAISGDSAESSYEQYF
TRBV23-1	TRBJ1-5	.	.	TGCGCCAGCAGTCAATCCCGGCTATTTAATAGCAATCAGCCCCAGCATTTT	CASSQSRLFNSNQPQHF
TRBV14	TRBJ2-1	.	TRBD2	TGTGCCAGCAGCCACTCACTAGCGGGAGGCCCTAGCAATGAGCAGTTCTTC	CASSHSLAGGPSNEQFF
TRBV7-2	TRBJ2-7	.	TRBD2	TGTGCCAGCAGCTTAGCTAGCGGGGGTTCCTACGAGCAGTACTTC	CASSLASGGSYEQYF
TRBV7-2	TRBJ1-3	.	TRBD1	TGTGCCAGCAGCTCAAGACAGGGGGCTAGCATATATTTT	CASSSRQGASIYF
TRBV6-1	TRBJ1-5	once	.	TGTGCCAGCAGTGAATTTGAGGATCAGCCCCAGCATTTT	CASSEFEDQPQHF
TRBV7-3	TRBJ1-5	.	.	TGTGCCAGCAGCTTAGATCCGGGGCAGCCCCAGCATTTT	CASSLDPGQPQHF
TRBV28	TRBJ2-7	few	TRBD2	TGTGCCAGCAGCCAACTAGCGGGAGGTTTCTACGAGCAGTACTTC	CASSQLAGGFYEQYF
TRBV4-3	TRBJ1-4	once	.	TGCGCCAGCAGCAAGCCCGCCGGGGGTAGTGAAAAACTGTTTTTT	CASSKPAGGSEKLFF
TRBV6-5	TRBJ1-2	.	.	TGTGCCAGCAGTTACCGCCTTTACTATGGCTACACCTTC	CASSYRLYYGYTF
TRBV7-8	TRBJ1-1	.	TRBD1	TGTGCCAGCAGCCCGATGCCGACAGGGGTTGCTTTCTTT	CASSPMPTGVAFF
TRBV14	TRBJ2-3	.	TRBD2	TGTGCCAGCAGCCCGCACCCGGGACTAGCGGGAGGGAAGACAGATACGCAGTATTTT	CASSPHPGLAGGKTDTQYF
TRBV4-3	TRBJ2-3	.	.	TGCGCCAGCAGCCACGACTTATTAACAGATACGCAGTATTTT	CASSHDLLTDTQYF
TRBV6-5	TRBJ2-5	.	TRBD2	TGTGCCAGCAGCCACACTAGCGCCGGAGAGACCCAGTACTTC	CASSHTSAGETQYF
TRBV5-6	TRBJ2-7	.	TRBD1	TGTGCCAGCAGCTTCGGACAGGGGGAAGCCTACGAGCAGTACTTC	CASSFGQGEAYEQYF
TRBV7-3	TRBJ2-7	few	.	TGTGCCAGCAGCTACAGACAGCTCTCCTACGAGCAGTACTTC	CASSYRQLSYEQYF
TRBV2	TRBJ2-3	.	TRBD2	TGTGCCAGCGGTACTAGCGGGGCCGGGGATACGCAGTATTTT	CASGTSGAGDTQYF
TRBV24-1	TRBJ2-5	.	.	TGTGCCACCAGTGACCCGGGTGAAGGCGGGACGGAGACCCAGTACTTC	CATSDPGEGGTETQYF
TRBV5-4	TRBJ1-6	few	.	TGTGCCAGCAGCAAGGATGGTGGGGCTGCTTCACCCCTCCACTTT	CASSKDGGAASPLHF
TRBV13	TRBJ2-7	once	TRBD1	TGTGCCAGCAGCTCCCAACAGGGGGCCTCAAAGGACTACGAGCAGTACTTC	CASSSQQGASKDYEQYF
TRBV11-3	TRBJ1-6	.	.	TGTGCCAGCAGCTTAGGCGAGGTCCCTTCACCCCTCCACTTT	CASSLGEVPSPLHF
TRBV5-4	TRBJ2-5	.	TRBD1	TGTGCCAGCAGCTGGGACAGGGGACAAGAGACCCAGTACTTC	CASSWDRGQETQYF
TRBV6-5	TRBJ1-4	.	.	TGTGCCAGCAGTTACGCCTCGGACCCCGAAAAACTGTTTTTT	CASSYASDPEKLFF
TRBV18	TRBJ2-7	.	.	TGTGCCAGCTCACCAACCCCCGCAGGAACCTACGAGCAGTACTTC	CASSPTPAGTYEQYF
TRBV6-1	TRBJ2-3	.	.	TGTGCCAGCAGTGAACAGCGGGGCACAGATACGCAGTATTTT	CASSEQRGTDTQYF
TRBV13	TRBJ2-2	once	TRBD2	TGTGCCAGCAGCTTCGGGACTAGCGGACTCACATCGAACACCGGGGAGCTGTTTTTT	CASSFGTSGLTSNTGELFF
TRBV6-5	TRBJ2-3	.	TRBD1	TGTGCCAGTAGGGGACAGGGAACAGATACGCAGTATTTT	CASRGQGTDTQYF
TRBV18	TRBJ2-5	.	.	TGTGCCAGCTCAGGACCCGGGACGCCGACCCAGTACTTC	CASSGPGTPTQYF
TRBV18	TRBJ1-2	.	.	TGTGCCAGCTCCCAGATCACAGGGTATGGCTACACCTTC	CASSQITGYGYTF
TRBV9	TRBJ1-2	once	TRBD1	TGTGCCAGCAGCGTCGACAGGGGGAGCTATGGCTACACCTTC	CASSVDRGSYGYTF
TRBV28	TRBJ1-2	.	.	TGTGCCAGCAGTTTAAGCCCTGGGAATAACTATGGCTACACCTTC	CASSLSPGNNYGYTF
TRBV5-4	TRBJ2-2	few	.	TGTGCCAGCAGCTTCCTCGGGATGTCCGGGGAGCTGTTTTTT	CASSFLGMSGELFF
TRBV5-6	TRBJ1-6	.	TRBD1	TGTGCCAGCAGCTTGATGGGACAGGAGTCGGCACCCCTCCACTTT	CASSLMGQESAPLHF
TRBV11-1	TRBJ2-1	.	.	TGTGCCAGCACCCAAGGTAGAGTGAATGAGCAGTTCTTC	CASTQGRVNEQFF
TRBV11-3	TRBJ1-6	.	.	TGTGCCAGCACGGCGGATTCCTATAATTCACCCCTCCACTTT	CASTADSYNSPLHF
TRBV20-1	TRBJ1-2	.	.	TGCAGTGCCCCCGGGACTTCCGGCTACACCTTC	CSAPGTSGYTF
TRBV10-3	TRBJ1-1	few	.	TGTGCCATCAGTGACAATATACAACCAAGACAGAGCACTGAAGCTTTCTTT	CAISDNIQPRQSTEAFF
TRBV2	TRBJ2-5	.	TRBD1	TGTGCCAGCAGTGATCGGACAGGGGTAGAGACCCAGTACTTC	CASSDRTGVETQYF